The entry below describes one T cell receptor beta chain. Its antigen is unidentified. The sample belongs to a study of persistence of HIV-infected CD4 T cells. The stimulus was an HIV-1 Gag 15-mer peptide pool, 0.85 to 1 ug/peptide/mL. Memory cells lacking CD40L and CD69 with high CD45RO were sorted. Anti-CD28/CD49d costimulation, CD40-blocking antibody and enfuvirtide were given to CD8-depleted PBMCs for about 17 hours. CDR1 and CDR2 from the germline V gene are SGHTS and YDEGEE. The length of the CDR3 is 15 residues. The V end lost 3 bases, the J end lost 2 bases, and 13 bases lay between the germline ends. The immunoSEQ assay was version 4, run in survey mode. Profiling relied on immunoSEQ multiplex PCR, and the TCRdb table lists in-frame clones only, not all of them. The sample shows tens of thousands of clones, 70% to 75% of them seen only once.

This sequence was found in an adult man with HIV who was CMV-seropositive. Sequencing used CD4+ T cells sorted from PBMCs after roughly 18-hour stimulation, obtained from a patient who received antiretroviral therapy. The V gene is TRBV5-8, the J gene TRBJ2-3; maybe TRBD1 (5 bases). The CDR3 reads CASSYQGRSTDTQYF. In DNA, the CDR3 is TGTGCCAGCAGCTACCAGGGCCGATCCACAGATACGCAGTATTTT. The whole variable domain, filled in from reference TRBV5-8 and TRBJ2-3, reads EAGVTQSPTHLIKTRGQQATLRCSPISGHTSVYWYQQALGLGLQFLLWYDEGEERNRGNFPPRFSGRQFPNYSSELNVNALELEDSALYLCASSYQGRSTDTQYFGPGTRLTVL.